This T cell receptor beta chain was captured by sequencing in a study of T cells in Graves' hyperthyroidism and ophthalmopathy. The study's findings and limits: By a 13 V-J model, ophthalmopathy was set apart from stable hyperthyroidism.

Exclusion of patients followed from uncontrolled infection, other autoimmune disease, pregnancy or lactation. Remarks on this clonotype: The antigen is unknown. The junction departs from the called germline gene at one end, perhaps through a read error.

Authors of the study amplified TCR beta CDR3 regions from RNA transcripts. Using the HTBI primer set, a first-round RT-PCR was run on the TCR CDR3. Each CDR3 protein gets one entry after TCRdb re-called the multiplex PCR reads with MiXCR. The sample lists around 490,000 distinct CDR3 sequences, about 20% occurring once. The receptor was derived from a man aged 35 to 55 with Graves' ophthalmopathy. The sequenced sample consisted of blood.

This CDR3 is CASSLGDGANYGCTF. The CDR3 region has the DNA TGTGCCAGCAGCTTAGGAGATGGGGCTAACTATGGCTGCACCTTC. The chain joins TRBV7-6 to TRBJ1-2; a possible D gene is TRBD1 (5 bases). The CDR3 loop spans 15 amino acids. Germline CDR1 SGHVS, CDR2 FNYEAQ.